Given below is one T cell receptor (beta chain) in context. Germline V CDR1 and CDR2: DFQATT, SNEGSKA (reference sequence). Trimming removed 0 bases from V and 7 bases from J; junction bases left unmatched: 8. The CDR3 is made up of 15 amino acids. The sample originates from a study of early T cells in non-severe SARS-CoV-2 infection. Individual cDNA molecules each received unique molecular identifiers attached to them. TCRdb re-derived calls from the 5' RACE reads in MiXCR, one entry per CDR3 protein. The table records more than 55,000 distinct CDR3 sequences, around 12% of them present only once. The receptor was derived from an adult who was a healthcare worker with PCR-confirmed SARS-CoV-2 infection or an uninfected control (not recorded which). The gene calls are TRBV20-1 and TRBJ1-4; TRBD1 agrees at 7 bases. Sequenced input: whole blood. The CDR3 loop reads CSARDPTGLVEKLFF. The CDR3 DNA reads TGCAGTGCTAGAGATCCGACAGGGTTGGTTGAAAAACTGTTTTTT.